This T cell receptor beta chain originates from a study of blood T cell repertoires in COVID-19. Study details: Sites across the United States, Italy and Spain contributed samples from acute and convalescent COVID-19. T cells, B-cell-depleted T cells, or PBMCs supplied cDNA or gDNA.

Authors' data handling: Counts of nucleated cells, estimated from reference gene primer amplification, were obtained. The repertoire was sequenced with immunoSEQ multiplex PCR; TCRdb's copy has only in-frame clones and lacks some. The DNA gave D and trimming, while V, J and clone size come from that table. The sample has 65,000 to 70,000 clones, about 80% seen once. CDR3 size: 19 residues. V was clipped by 0 bases and J by 0 bases; unmatched bases: 8. Germline CDR1 and CDR2: MNHEY and SVGEGT. The sample comprised peripheral blood. The chain is built from TRBV6-2 or TRBV6-3 and TRBJ2-6; 7 bases agree with TRBD1. This clonotype was sampled from a man at least 80 years old with active COVID-19. CDR3 residues: CASSYSGTEDFSGANVLTF. The CDR3 DNA reads as TGTGCCAGCAGTTACTCCGGGACAGAGGATTTCTCTGGGGCCAACGTCCTGACTTTC.